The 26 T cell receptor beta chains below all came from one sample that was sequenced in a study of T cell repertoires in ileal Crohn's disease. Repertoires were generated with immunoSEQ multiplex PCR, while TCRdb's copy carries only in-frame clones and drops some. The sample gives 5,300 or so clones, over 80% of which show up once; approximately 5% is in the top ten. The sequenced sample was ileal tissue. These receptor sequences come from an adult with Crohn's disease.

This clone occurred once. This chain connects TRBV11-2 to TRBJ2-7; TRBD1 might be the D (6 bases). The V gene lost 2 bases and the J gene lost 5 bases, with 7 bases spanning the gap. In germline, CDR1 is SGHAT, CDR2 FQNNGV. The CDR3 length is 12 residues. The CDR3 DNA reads TGTGCCAGCAGCTTATCAGGGGACGAGCAGTACTTC. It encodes CASSLSGDEQYF. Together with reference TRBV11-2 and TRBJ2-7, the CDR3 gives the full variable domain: EAGVAQSPRYKIIEKRQSVAFWCNPISGHATLYWYQQILGQGPKLLIQFQNNGVVDDSQLPKDRFSAERLKGVDSTLKIQPAKLEDSAVYLCASSLSGDEQYFGPGTRLTVT.

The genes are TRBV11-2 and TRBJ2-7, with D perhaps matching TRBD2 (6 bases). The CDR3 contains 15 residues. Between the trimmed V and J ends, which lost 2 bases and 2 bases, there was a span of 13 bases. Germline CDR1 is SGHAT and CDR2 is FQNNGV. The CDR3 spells CASSLSTAGTYEQYF. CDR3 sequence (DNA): TGTGCCAGCAGCTTAAGCACCGCGGGAACCTACGAGCAGTACTTC.

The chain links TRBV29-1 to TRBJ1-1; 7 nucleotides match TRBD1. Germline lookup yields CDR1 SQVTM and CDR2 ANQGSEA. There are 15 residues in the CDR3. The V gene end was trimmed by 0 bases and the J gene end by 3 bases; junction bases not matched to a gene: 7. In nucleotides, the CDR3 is TGCAGCGTTGAAGATGTGGGCAGGGGGTACACTGAAGCTTTCTTT. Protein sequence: CSVEDVGRGYTEAFF.

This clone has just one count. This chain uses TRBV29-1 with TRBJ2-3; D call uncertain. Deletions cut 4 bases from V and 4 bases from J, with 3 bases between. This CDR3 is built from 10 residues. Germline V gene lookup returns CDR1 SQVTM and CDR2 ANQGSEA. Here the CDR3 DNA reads TGCAGCGTTGTAGCAGATACGCAGTATTTT. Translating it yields CSVVADTQYF.

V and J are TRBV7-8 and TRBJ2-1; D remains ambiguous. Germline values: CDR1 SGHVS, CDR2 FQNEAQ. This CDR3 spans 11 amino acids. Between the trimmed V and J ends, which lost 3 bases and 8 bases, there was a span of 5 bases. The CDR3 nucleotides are TGTGCCAGCAGCTTTGGGGATGAGCAGTTCTTC. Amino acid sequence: CASSFGDEQFF. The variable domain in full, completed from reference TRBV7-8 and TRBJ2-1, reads GAGVSQSPRYKVAKRGQDVALRCDPISGHVSLFWYQQALGQGPEFLTYFQNEAQLDKSGLPSDRFFAERPEGSVSTLKIQRTQQEDSAVYLCASSFGDEQFFGPGTRLTVL.

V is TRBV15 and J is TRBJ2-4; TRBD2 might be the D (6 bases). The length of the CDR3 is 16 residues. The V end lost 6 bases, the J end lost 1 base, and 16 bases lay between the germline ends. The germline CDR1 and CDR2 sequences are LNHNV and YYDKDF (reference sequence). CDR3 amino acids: CATSGGMGGAKNIQYF. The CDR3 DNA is TGTGCCACCAGTGGGGGGATGGGGGGTGCCAAAAACATTCAGTACTTC. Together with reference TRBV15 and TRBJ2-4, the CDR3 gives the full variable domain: DAMVIQNPRYQVTQFGKPVTLSCSQTLNHNVMYWYQQKSSQAPKLLFHYYDKDFNNEADTPDNFQSRRPNTSFCFLDIRSPGLGDTAMYLCATSGGMGGAKNIQYFGAGTRLSVL.

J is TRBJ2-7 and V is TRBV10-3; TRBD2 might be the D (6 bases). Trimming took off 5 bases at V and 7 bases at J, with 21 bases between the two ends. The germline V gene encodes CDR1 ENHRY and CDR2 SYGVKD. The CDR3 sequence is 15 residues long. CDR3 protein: CAISSAGPPIGEQYF. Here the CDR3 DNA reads TGTGCCATCAGTTCTGCGGGACCCCCGATCGGAGAGCAGTACTTC.

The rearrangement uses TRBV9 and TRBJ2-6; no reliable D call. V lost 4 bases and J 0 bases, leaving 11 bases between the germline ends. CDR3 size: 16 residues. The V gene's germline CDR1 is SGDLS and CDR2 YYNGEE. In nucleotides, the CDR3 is TGTGCCAGCAGCCCCAGACCGTTCTCTGGGGCCAACGTCCTGACTTTC. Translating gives CASSPRPFSGANVLTF.

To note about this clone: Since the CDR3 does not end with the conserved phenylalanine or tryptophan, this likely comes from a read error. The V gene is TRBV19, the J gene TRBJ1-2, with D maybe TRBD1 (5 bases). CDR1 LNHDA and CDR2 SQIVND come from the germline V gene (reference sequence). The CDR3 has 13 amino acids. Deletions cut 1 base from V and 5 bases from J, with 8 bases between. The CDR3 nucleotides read TGTGCCAGTAGTATAGGACAGCTATATGGCTACACCCTC. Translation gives CASSIGQLYGYTL.

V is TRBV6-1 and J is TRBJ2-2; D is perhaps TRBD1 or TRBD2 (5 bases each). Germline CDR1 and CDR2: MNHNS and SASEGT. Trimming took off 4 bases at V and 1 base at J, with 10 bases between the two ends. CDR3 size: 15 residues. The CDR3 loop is CASSGRGRNTGELFF. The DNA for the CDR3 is TGTGCCAGCAGTGGTCGGGGACGGAACACCGGGGAGCTGTTTTTT.

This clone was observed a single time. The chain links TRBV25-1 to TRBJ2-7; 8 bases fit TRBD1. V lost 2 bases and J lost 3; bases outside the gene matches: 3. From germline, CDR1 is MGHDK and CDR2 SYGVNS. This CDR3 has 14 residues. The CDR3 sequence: CASSEEGTGYEQYF. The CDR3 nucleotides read TGTGCCAGCAGTGAAGAAGGGACAGGCTACGAGCAGTACTTC.

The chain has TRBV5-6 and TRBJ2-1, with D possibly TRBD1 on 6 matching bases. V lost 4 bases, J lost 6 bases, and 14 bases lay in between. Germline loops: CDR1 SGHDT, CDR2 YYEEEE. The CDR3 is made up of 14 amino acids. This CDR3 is CASSVGQSRNEQFF. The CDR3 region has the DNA TGTGCCAGCAGCGTAGGACAGAGCCGCAATGAGCAGTTCTTC.

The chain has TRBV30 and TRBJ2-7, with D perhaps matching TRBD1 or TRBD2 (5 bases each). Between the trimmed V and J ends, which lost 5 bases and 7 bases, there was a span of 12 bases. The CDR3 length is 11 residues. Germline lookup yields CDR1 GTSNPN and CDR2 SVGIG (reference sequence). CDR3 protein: CAWQSGGEQYF. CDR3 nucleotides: TGTGCCTGGCAAAGTGGGGGAGAGCAGTACTTC. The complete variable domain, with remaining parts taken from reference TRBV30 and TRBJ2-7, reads SQTIHQWPATLVQPVGSPLSLECTVEGTSNPNLYWYRQAAGRGLQLLFYSVGIGQISSEVPQNLSASRPQDRQFILSSKKLLLSDSGFYLCAWQSGGEQYFGPGTRLTVT.

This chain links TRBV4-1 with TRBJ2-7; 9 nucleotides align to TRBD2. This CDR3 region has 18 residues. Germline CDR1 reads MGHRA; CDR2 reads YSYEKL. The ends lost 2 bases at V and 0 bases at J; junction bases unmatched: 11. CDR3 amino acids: CASSQQLAGTFSSYEQYF. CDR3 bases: TGCGCCAGCAGCCAACAACTAGCGGGTACCTTTAGCTCCTACGAGCAGTACTTC.

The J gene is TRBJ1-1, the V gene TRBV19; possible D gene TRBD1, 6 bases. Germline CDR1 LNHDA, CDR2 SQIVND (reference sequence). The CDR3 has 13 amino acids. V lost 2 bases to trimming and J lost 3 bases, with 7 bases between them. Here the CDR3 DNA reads TGTGCCAGTAGTATAAAGGGGGACACTGAAGCTTTCTTT. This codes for CASSIKGDTEAFF.

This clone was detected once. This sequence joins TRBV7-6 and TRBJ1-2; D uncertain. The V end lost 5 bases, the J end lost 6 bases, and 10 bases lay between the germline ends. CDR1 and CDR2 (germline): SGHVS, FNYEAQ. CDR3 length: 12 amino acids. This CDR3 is CASSGTVHGYTF. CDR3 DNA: TGTGCCAGCAGCGGTACAGTGCATGGCTACACCTTC.

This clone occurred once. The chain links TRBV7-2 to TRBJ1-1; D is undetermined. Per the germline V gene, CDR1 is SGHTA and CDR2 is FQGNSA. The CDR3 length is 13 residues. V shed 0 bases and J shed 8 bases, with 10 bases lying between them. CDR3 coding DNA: TGTGCCAGCAGCTTAGCCTGGCGTCAGGAAGCTTTCTTT. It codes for CASSLAWRQEAFF.

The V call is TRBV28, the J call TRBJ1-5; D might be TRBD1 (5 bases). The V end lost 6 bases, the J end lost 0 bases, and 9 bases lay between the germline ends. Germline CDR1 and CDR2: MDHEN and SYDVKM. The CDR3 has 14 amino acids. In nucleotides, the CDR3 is TGTGCCAGCAGCAGGACAAATAGCAATCAGCCCCAGCATTTT. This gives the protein CASSRTNSNQPQHF.

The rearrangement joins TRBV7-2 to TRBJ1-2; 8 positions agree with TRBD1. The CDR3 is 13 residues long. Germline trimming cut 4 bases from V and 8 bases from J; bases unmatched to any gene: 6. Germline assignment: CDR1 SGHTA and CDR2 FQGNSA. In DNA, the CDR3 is TGTGCCAGCAGCTGGGGACAGGAAAGCGGCTACACCTTC. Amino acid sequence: CASSWGQESGYTF.

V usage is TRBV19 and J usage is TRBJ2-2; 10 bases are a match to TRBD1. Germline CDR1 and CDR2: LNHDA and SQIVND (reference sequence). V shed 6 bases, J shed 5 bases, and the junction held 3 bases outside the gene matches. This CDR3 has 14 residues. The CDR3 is CASRGQGRTGELFF. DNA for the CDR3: TGTGCCAGTAGGGGACAGGGGAGAACCGGGGAGCTGTTTTTT.

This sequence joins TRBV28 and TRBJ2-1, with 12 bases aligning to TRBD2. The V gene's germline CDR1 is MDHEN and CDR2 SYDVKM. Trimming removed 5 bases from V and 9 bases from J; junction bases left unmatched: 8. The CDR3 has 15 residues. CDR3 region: CASSRASGRAGEQFF. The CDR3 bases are TGTGCCAGCAGTCGTGCTAGCGGGAGGGCGGGTGAGCAGTTCTTC.

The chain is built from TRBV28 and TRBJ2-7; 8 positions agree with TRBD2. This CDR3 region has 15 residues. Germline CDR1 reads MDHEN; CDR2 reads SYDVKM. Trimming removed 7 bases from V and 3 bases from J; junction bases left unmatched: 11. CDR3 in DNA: TGTGCCAGCACCTCTTTAAGCGGGGGAAGCTACGAGCAGTACTTC. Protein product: CASTSLSGGSYEQYF.

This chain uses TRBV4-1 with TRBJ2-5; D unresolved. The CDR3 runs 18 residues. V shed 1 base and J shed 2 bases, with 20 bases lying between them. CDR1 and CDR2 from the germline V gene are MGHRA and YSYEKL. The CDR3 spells CASSQGIDVWTDQETQYF. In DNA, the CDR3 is TGCGCCAGCAGCCAAGGGATAGACGTCTGGACCGATCAAGAGACCCAGTACTTC.

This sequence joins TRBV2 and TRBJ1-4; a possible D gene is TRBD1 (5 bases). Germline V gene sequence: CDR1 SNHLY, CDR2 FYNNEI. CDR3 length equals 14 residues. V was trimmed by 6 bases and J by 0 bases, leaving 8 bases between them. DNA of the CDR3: TGTGCCAGCAGGCGACAGTCAACTAATGAAAAACTGTTTTTT. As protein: CASRRQSTNEKLFF.

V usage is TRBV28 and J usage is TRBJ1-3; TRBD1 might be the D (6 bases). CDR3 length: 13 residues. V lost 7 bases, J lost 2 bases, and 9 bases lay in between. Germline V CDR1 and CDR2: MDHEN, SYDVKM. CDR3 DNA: TGTGCCAGCATGGGGGGCCCTGGAAACACCATATATTTT. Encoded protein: CASMGGPGNTIYF.

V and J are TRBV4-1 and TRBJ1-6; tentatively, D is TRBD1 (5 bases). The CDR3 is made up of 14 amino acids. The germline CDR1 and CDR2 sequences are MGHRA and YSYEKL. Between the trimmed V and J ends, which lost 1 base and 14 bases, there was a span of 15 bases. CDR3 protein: CASSQVGGIESLHF. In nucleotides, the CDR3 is TGCGCCAGCAGCCAAGTCGGGGGTATAGAGTCCCTCCACTTT.